Described below is a single T cell receptor beta chain sequence and its context. There are 15 residues in the CDR3. Germline V gene data show CDR1 as SNHLY and CDR2 as FYNNEI. J gave up 0 bases and V 6 bases, and 2 bases lay outside the gene matches. This sample is part of a study of OX40 agonist ivuxolimab in advanced cancers. Overall study context: Patients' therapy was ivuxolimab, an antibody that acts as an agonist of OX40 (CD134). Patients achieving partial responses numbered three: one hepatocellular carcinoma case and two cutaneous melanoma cases.

Sequencing was performed with immunoSEQ multiplex PCR; in TCRdb, only in-frame clones are kept and a portion is missing. This table holds tens of thousands of clones, around 79% found once. This chain joins TRBV2 and TRBJ2-1, with TRBD2 matching over 10 bases. The clonotype originates from an adult with an advanced solid tumor such as melanoma, head and neck, liver or kidney cancer. This specimen was CD4+ or CD8+ T cells sorted from blood, taken in a trial of the OX40 agonist ivuxolimab. The CDR3, as DNA: TGTGCCAGCAGGAGCGGGGGGGGCTCCTACAATGAGCAGTTCTTC. It yields the protein CASRSGGGSYNEQFF.